Here is one T cell receptor (beta chain) with its context. Antigen unknown. The data stem from a study of cytomegalovirus exposure and HLA in healthy donors. General study results and limits: A later analysis linked some 17,000 TCR beta sequences to HLA alleles at 0.05 false discovery rate. Earlier analysis looked at TCR beta V segments, and most were productive about 90% or about 30% of the time.

Each donor's status was that of a healthy bone marrow donor. Each donor was nominally healthy when sampled (though unrecorded immune exposures were likely). There are 12 residues in the CDR3. V lost 2 bases, J lost 7 bases, and 8 bases lay in between. Germline V gives CDR1 KGHSH, CDR2 LQKENI. The PCR made use of 60 Vbeta and 13 Jbeta primers. Clones were sequenced by immunoSEQ multiplex PCR, and TCRdb holds only the in-frame ones, with some missing. The sample has roughly 200,000 clones, around 77% seen once; the top ten hold approximately 2%. The chain couples TRBV18 to TRBJ1-1; unclear D gene. The sequence derives from a man aged 25-45 years in good health and CMV-seronegative. The sample consisted of PBMCs. Here the CDR3 DNA reads TGTGCCAGCTCACCAAGTACGGTTGAAGCTTTCTTT. Residues: CASSPSTVEAFF.